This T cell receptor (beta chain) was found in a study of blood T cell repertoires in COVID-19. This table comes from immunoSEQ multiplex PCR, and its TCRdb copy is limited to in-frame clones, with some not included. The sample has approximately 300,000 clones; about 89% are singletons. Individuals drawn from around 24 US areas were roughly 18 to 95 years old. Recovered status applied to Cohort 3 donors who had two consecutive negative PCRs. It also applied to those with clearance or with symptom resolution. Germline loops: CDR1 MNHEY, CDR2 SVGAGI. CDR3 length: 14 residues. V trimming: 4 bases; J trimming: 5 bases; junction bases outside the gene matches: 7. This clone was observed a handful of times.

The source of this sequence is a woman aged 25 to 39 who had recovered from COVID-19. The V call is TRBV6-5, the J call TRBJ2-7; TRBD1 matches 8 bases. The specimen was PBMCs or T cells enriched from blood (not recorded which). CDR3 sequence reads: CASSSWDRIHEQYF. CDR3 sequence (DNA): TGTGCCAGCAGTTCCTGGGACAGGATCCACGAGCAGTACTTC.